The 28 T cell receptor beta chains below come from one sample, sequenced in a study of post-analysis software for immune sequencing data. Whole-study findings and limits: Roughly 5 TRBV segments, TRBV5-6, TRBV5-1 and TRBV20-1 among them, were found more frequent in patients than controls.

The library was made from cDNA and included unique molecular identifiers. Using its own MiXCR run on the PCR reads, TCRdb lists one record per CDR3 protein. The sample consists of around 500,000 distinct CDR3 sequences, approximately 31% of them appearing once. Antigen specificity for these receptors is unknown. The sequenced sample was blood. The receptor source for this set is a girl under 18 with multiple sclerosis.

The chain combines TRBV11-2 with TRBJ2-5; 10 nucleotides line up with TRBD1. J gave up 5 bases and V 6 bases, and 12 bases lay outside the gene matches. The CDR3 is 16 amino acids. Germline lookup yields CDR1 SGHAT and CDR2 FQNNGV. For the CDR3, the DNA is TGTGCCAGCAGTTCCTCCGGGACAGGGGCGCGGGAGACCCAGTACTTC. As protein: CASSSSGTGARETQYF.

This chain connects TRBV28 to TRBJ2-3, with 7 bases that match TRBD2. Germline CDR1 MDHEN, CDR2 SYDVKM. The CDR3 loop spans 16 amino acids. V dropped 6 bases and J dropped 1; count of bases not matched to a gene: 10. The DNA for the CDR3 is TGTGCCAGCAGCACCCCCCGGGCGGGGGGCACAGATACGCAGTATTTT. Encoded protein: CASSTPRAGGTDTQYF.

This chain uses TRBV29-1 with TRBJ2-5, with 7 bases matching TRBD1. The V gene's germline CDR1 is SQVTM and CDR2 ANQGSEA. CDR3 length: 13 residues. V shed 3 bases and J 2 bases; nucleotides not matched to a gene: 3. DNA of the CDR3: TGCAGCGTTGACCGGGACAGTCAAGAGACCCAGTACTTC. Residues: CSVDRDSQETQYF.

This clonotype was observed a handful of times. V gene TRBV20-1 combines with J gene TRBJ2-3; D not resolved. The germline V and J ends were trimmed by 0 bases and 6 bases, with 7 bases remaining between them. This CDR3 comprises 12 residues. Germline V lookup: CDR1 DFQATT, CDR2 SNEGSKA (reference sequence). CDR3 loop: CSAREVWDTQYF. Here the CDR3 DNA reads TGCAGTGCTAGAGAGGTCTGGGATACGCAGTATTTT.

V is TRBV6-4 and J is TRBJ2-2, with TRBD2 matching 11 bases. V gave up 4 bases and J gave up 2 bases; unmatched junction bases: 6. Looked up from germline, CDR1 is MRHNA and CDR2 is SNTAGT. The CDR3 has 17 residues. CDR3 sequence: CASSATSGGLNTGELFF. CDR3 sequence (DNA): TGTGCCAGCAGTGCTACTAGCGGGGGACTAAACACCGGGGAGCTGTTTTTT.

V gene TRBV24-1 combines with J gene TRBJ2-3; 9 bases line up with TRBD1. The germline V gene encodes CDR1 KGHDR and CDR2 SFDVKD. This CDR3 has 16 residues. V shed 0 bases, J shed 6 bases, and the junction held 6 bases outside the gene matches. CDR3 bases: TGTGCCACCAGTGATTTGCCGGACAGGGGCAGGGATACGCAGTATTTT. Its protein is CATSDLPDRGRDTQYF.

This clonotype was counted only a few times. The chain has TRBV7-6 and TRBJ1-1; the match to TRBD1 covers 11 bases. V was pared by 5 bases and J by 0 bases, with 5 bases of the junction left unmatched. The CDR3 extends over 16 amino acids. Looked up from germline, CDR1 is SGHVS and CDR2 is FNYEAQ. In DNA, the CDR3 is TGTGCCAGCAGCCTGGACAGGGGGCGAATGAACACTGAAGCTTTCTTT. Its translation: CASSLDRGRMNTEAFF.

This clonotype was detected a few times. At one end, the junction sequence differs from germline, possibly due to a read error. The rearrangement links TRBV4-1 to TRBJ1-2, with TRBD1 matching over 11 bases. Germline CDR1 is MGHRA and CDR2 is YSYEKL. The CDR3 sequence is 17 residues long. The CDR3 region has the DNA TGCGCCAGCAGCCGCGGGGGACAGGGGGTATCTAACTATGGCTGCACCTTC. It encodes CASSRGGQGVSNYGCTF.

This clonotype was seen a handful of times. The J gene is TRBJ2-4, the V gene TRBV15; TRBD2 matches at 12 bases. Germline-derived CDR1 and CDR2 are LNHNV and YYDKDF (reference sequence). The CDR3 is made up of 18 amino acids. V shed 5 bases, J shed 0 bases, and the junction held 8 bases outside the gene matches. CDR3 DNA sequence: TGTGCCACCAGCCTAACTAGCGGGGGGTCCATAGCCAAAAACATTCAGTACTTC. Residues: CATSLTSGGSIAKNIQYF.

Here the CDR3 reads CATSVRAGGQDEQFF. The CDR3 DNA is TGTGCCACCAGCGTACGAGCGGGGGGGCAGGATGAGCAGTTCTTC. The chain carries TRBV15 and TRBJ2-1; 10 bases are a match to TRBD2. The CDR3 has 15 residues. CDR1 LNHNV and CDR2 YYDKDF come from the germline V gene (reference sequence). The J segment lost 8 bases and the V segment lost 5 bases, leaving 9 bases of the junction unmatched.

This chain connects TRBV3-1 to TRBJ1-1; perhaps TRBD1 as D (5 bases). Germline CDR1 is LGHDT and CDR2 is YNNKEL (reference sequence). The CDR3 totals 15 residues. Trimming left V 4 bases short and J 2 bases short, with 14 bases between. The CDR3 DNA reads as TGTGCCAGCAGCCCCCGAGGAGACAGAAACACTGAAGCTTTCTTT. It is translated as CASSPRGDRNTEAFF.

This chain connects TRBV5-1 to TRBJ1-5, with 7 bases matching TRBD1. The CDR3 is 13 amino acids. Trimming at V came to 5 bases and at J to 8 bases, leaving 7 bases not matched to a gene. Germline values: CDR1 SGHRS, CDR2 YFSETQ. The CDR3 bases are TGCGCCAGCAGTCACAGGGGAGGTGAGCCCCAGCATTTT. Translated, it gives CASSHRGGEPQHF.

The chain is built from TRBV10-3 and TRBJ2-3; D possibly uses TRBD1 or TRBD2 (6 bases each). There are 16 residues in the CDR3. CDR1 ENHRY and CDR2 SYGVKD come from the germline V gene. V lost 7 bases, J lost 3 bases, and 20 bases lay in between. CDR3 in amino acids: CAINPWGRGTTDTQYF. The CDR3 coding sequence is TGTGCCATCAACCCGTGGGGGCGGGGTACGACAGATACGCAGTATTTT.

The table lists this clonotype with a few counts. V and J are TRBV20-1 and TRBJ2-4, with 11 positions matching TRBD2. Germline CDR1 and CDR2: DFQATT and SNEGSKA (reference sequence). CDR3 length equals 11 residues. V lost 5 bases and J lost 13; bases outside the gene matches: 4. DNA of the CDR3: TGCAGTGCTCCTAGCGGGGGGCAACAGTACTTC. Its protein is CSAPSGGQQYF.

The chain uses TRBV4-2 and TRBJ2-7, with 7 positions matching TRBD2. The V and J ends lost 1 base and 7 bases, in that order; junction bases with no gene match: 16. CDR1 and CDR2 from the germline V gene are LGHNA and YNFKEQ. The CDR3 covers 17 residues. The CDR3 protein is CASSQGQERGSPLEQYF. Here the CDR3 DNA reads TGTGCCAGCAGCCAAGGACAAGAGCGGGGTTCCCCCTTGGAGCAGTACTTC.

In its sample, this clonotype was seen a few times. V gene TRBV20-1 combines with J gene TRBJ2-3, with a possible D match to TRBD2 (5 bases). CDR3 length: 12 residues. The V and J ends lost 6 bases and 7 bases respectively, with 14 bases between them. Germline CDR1 and CDR2: DFQATT and SNEGSKA (reference sequence). In DNA, the CDR3 is TGCAGTGCCCAAAAGCCGGGATATACGCAGTATTTT. It is translated as CSAQKPGYTQYF.

The chain links TRBV5-1 to TRBJ2-5, with 10 nucleotides matching TRBD2. This CDR3 is built from 19 residues. Per germline, CDR1 SGHRS and CDR2 YFSETQ. Trimming took 0 bases from V and 5 from J; bases not matched to a gene: 16. CDR3 in DNA: TGCGCCAGCAGCTTGGTGGAGCCGACTAGCGGGTACTCGAGGGAGACCCAGTACTTC. Its protein is CASSLVEPTSGYSRETQYF.

The chain couples TRBV6-5 to TRBJ1-2; D is unclear. The CDR3 covers 15 residues. Germline lookup yields CDR1 MNHEY and CDR2 SVGAGI. Trimming cost V 2 bases and J 0 bases, with 10 bases left between them. CDR3 nucleotide sequence: TGTGCCAGCAGTTACACGGCAGGACCTAACTATGGCTACACCTTC. This translates into CASSYTAGPNYGYTF.

This clonotype was recorded only once. The chain combines TRBV10-3 with TRBJ2-2, with D hard to call. Trimming shortened V by 3 bases and J by 6 bases, and 8 bases separated the two germline ends. Germline-derived CDR1 and CDR2 are ENHRY and SYGVKD. CDR3 size: 13 residues. CDR3: CAISDGKAGELFF. The CDR3 coding sequence is TGTGCCATCAGTGACGGAAAAGCCGGGGAGCTGTTTTTT.

J is TRBJ2-1 and V is TRBV7-2; tentative D call: TRBD1 (6 bases). Trimming removed 7 bases from V and 12 bases from J, with 16 bases in between. Germline V gene data show CDR1 as SGHTA and CDR2 as FQGNSA. The CDR3 runs 12 residues. CDR3 coding DNA: TGTGCCAGCAACAAAACAGGGCCTGGGCAGTTCTTC. Its protein product is CASNKTGPGQFF.

This clonotype showed up just a few times. J is TRBJ1-1 and V is TRBV15; D perhaps matches TRBD1 (6 bases). CDR1 LNHNV and CDR2 YYDKDF come from the germline V gene (reference sequence). The CDR3 contains 16 residues. Trimming pared 1 base from V and 3 bases from J, leaving 15 bases between. The CDR3 is CATSRVGGGEDTEAFF. In DNA, the CDR3 is TGTGCCACCAGCAGAGTGGGAGGGGGGGAGGACACTGAAGCTTTCTTT.

The CDR3, as DNA: TGTGCCGCAAGGGGGGCTGAAGATACGCAGTATTTT. It is translated as CAARGAEDTQYF. The chain joins TRBV12-3 or TRBV12-4 to TRBJ2-3; D is perhaps TRBD1 or TRBD2 (6 bases each). V was pared by 11 bases and J by 5 bases, with 14 bases between. CDR3 length: 12 amino acids.

This clonotype was counted between two and nine times. This sequence joins TRBV6-1 and TRBJ2-1; 11 bases are a match to TRBD2. The CDR3 runs to 13 residues. Germline V gene sequence: CDR1 MNHNS, CDR2 SASEGT. Losses at the gene ends were 7 bases for V and 12 bases for J; bases not matched to a gene: 8. CDR3 in DNA: TGTGCCAGCACCGTGGGACTAGCGGTCGGGCAGTTCTTC. Amino acid sequence: CASTVGLAVGQFF.

The CDR3 DNA follows: TGTGCCAGCAGCCTTGGGACAGCTAATAATTCACCCCTCCACTTT. Its protein is CASSLGTANNSPLHF. The rearrangement joins TRBV2 to TRBJ1-6; TRBD1 aligns across 7 bases. Per the germline V gene, CDR1 is SNHLY and CDR2 is FYNNEI. There are 15 residues in the CDR3. Trimming cost V 6 bases and J 5 bases; bases outside gene matches: 7.

The rearrangement joins TRBV10-3 to TRBJ2-1; D is possibly TRBD2 (7 bases). Between the trimmed V and J ends, which lost 4 bases and 6 bases, there was a span of 13 bases. Germline CDR1 and CDR2: ENHRY and SYGVKD. The CDR3 runs to 14 residues. The DNA for the CDR3 is TGTGCCATCAGTGTCAATAGGGGGGGCAATGAGCAGTTCTTC. This sequence encodes CAISVNRGGNEQFF.

The V gene is TRBV20-1, the J gene TRBJ2-5, with TRBD2 matching over 8 bases. Per the germline V gene, CDR1 is DFQATT and CDR2 is SNEGSKA (reference sequence). The CDR3 runs to 14 residues. The trim removed 5 bases at V and 3 bases at J, leaving 8 bases unmatched. Written as DNA, the CDR3 is TGCAGTGCTTTGATAGCGGGGCCCGAAGAGACCCAGTACTTC. This codes for CSALIAGPEETQYF.

This clonotype was seen only a few times. The chain couples TRBV6-5 to TRBJ1-1; D is unresolved. V was clipped by 8 bases and J by 1 base, with 14 bases between them. This CDR3 has 14 residues. CDR1 and CDR2 (germline): MNHEY, SVGAGI. This chain's CDR3 is CASCARRGNTEAFF. In DNA form, the CDR3 reads TGTGCCAGCTGTGCCCGACGCGGGAACACTGAAGCTTTCTTT.

This chain connects TRBV14 to TRBJ2-3; TRBD2 might be the D (6 bases). The length of the CDR3 is 17 residues. Germline V gene data show CDR1 as SGHDN and CDR2 as FVKESK. The ends were cut back, 0 bases at V and 4 bases at J, with 17 bases in the middle. CDR3 nucleotide sequence: TGTGCCAGCAGCCAAGATTGGGGGGTCGCACCCCCAGATACGCAGTATTTT. It is translated as CASSQDWGVAPPDTQYF.